The clone carrying this TCR beta chain was detected only a few times. From RNA transcripts, TCR beta CDR3 regions were amplified. HTBI primers were used for first-round RT-PCR of the TCR CDR3. Each CDR3 protein gets one entry after TCRdb re-called the multiplex PCR reads with MiXCR. The table includes some 340,000 distinct CDR3 sequences, roughly an eighth detected once. This sample is part of a study of T cells in Graves' hyperthyroidism and ophthalmopathy. CDR1 is LNHDA, CDR2 SQIVND, per germline (reference sequence). This CDR3 has 15 amino acids. The V segment lost 8 bases and the J segment 5 bases; nucleotides outside the gene matches: 7.

The sequencing input was blood. This TCR was recovered from a woman aged 40 to 55 with Graves' ophthalmopathy. This rearrangement joins TRBV19 to TRBJ2-2; 11 nucleotides match TRBD2. The CDR3 DNA follows: TGTGCCAGTTCTACGACTAGCGGGAATACCGGGGAGCTGTTTTTT. Amino acids: CASSTTSGNTGELFF.